This TCR beta chain was identified in a study of blood T cell repertoires in COVID-19. About the study: Material from acute and convalescent COVID-19 was sourced from the United States, Italy and Spain. PBMCs, B-cell-depleted T cells, or T cells were the source of the cDNA or gDNA that made up the material.

V gave up 0 bases and J gave up 12 bases, with 17 bases separating them. CDR1 is LGHNA, CDR2 YSLEER, per germline. This CDR3 has 14 amino acids. In the original processing: By means of reference gene primer amplification, nucleated cell counts were estimated. The table came from immunoSEQ multiplex PCR; TCRdb's copy has only in-frame clones and leaves some out. D and trimming come from the DNA, and the V and J calls and clone size come from that table. The sample includes about 140,000 clones, 89% of them seen just once. The clonotype originates from a human donor in a cohort sampled during active COVID-19. Sequenced sample: peripheral blood. The V gene is TRBV4-3, the J gene TRBJ1-1, with D maybe TRBD1 (5 bases). CDR3 sequence: CASSQDLRGPRSFF. The CDR3 region has the DNA TGCGCCAGCAGCCAAGACCTAAGGGGTCCTCGGTCTTTCTTT.